Below are 5 T cell receptor beta chains sequenced from a single sample in a study of T cells expressing NK-cell markers (dated by TCRdb to 2020 to 2022). Library preparation was by 5' RACE. This sample was sequenced with an Illumina HiSeq 2000. TCRdb reprocessed the reads and lists each CDR3 protein sequence as a single entry, with no DNA. The data table for this sample lists 200,000 to 300,000 distinct CDR3 sequences. About 0.4% of the sample is taken by the ten largest. Sample: blood T cells: a sorted CD56 or NKG2C T cell subset, CD4+ or CD8+ T cells, or bulk PBMC T cells (not recorded which). The receptors were sampled from a man younger than 35 in good health. Donor details come from another sample of the same person, matched by shared clones.

This chain's CDR3 is CASSLDEGRAAQYF. The V and J genes are TRBV7-8 and TRBJ2-5; there is no DNA to check the TCRdb D call of TRBD2. The germline V gene has CDR1 SGHVS and CDR2 FQNEAQ. CDR3 length: 14 residues.

This chain links TRBV20-1 with TRBJ2-7; lacking DNA, the TRBD1 call made by TCRdb goes unchecked. The CDR3 runs to 14 residues. From germline, CDR1 is DFQATT and CDR2 SNEGSKA (reference sequence). The CDR3 is CSARGQGASGEQYF.

The rearrangement joins TRBV11-2 to TRBJ1-4. The V gene's germline CDR1 is SGHAT and CDR2 FQNNGV. The CDR3 extends over 13 amino acids. The CDR3 is CASRTDGNEKLFF.

The CDR3: CASSLNGEQYF. The J gene is TRBJ2-7, the V gene TRBV5-1. CDR3 length: 11 residues. CDR1 is SGHRS and CDR2 is YFSETQ in the germline V gene.

The chain combines TRBV7-2 with TRBJ1-3; the D gene TCRdb calls, TRBD1, cannot be checked with no DNA. The CDR3 sequence is 15 residues long. Germline V gives CDR1 SGHTA, CDR2 FQGNSA. CDR3 sequence: CASSLEGGTGNTIYF. Complete variable domain (other parts from reference TRBV7-2 and TRBJ1-3): GAGVSQSPSNKVTEKGKDVELRCDPISGHTALYWYRQSLGQGLEFLIYFQGNSAPDKSGLPSDRFSAERTGGSVSTLTIQRTQQEDSAVYLCASSLEGGTGNTIYFGEGSWLTVV.